These 10 T cell receptor beta chains were sequenced from one sample in a study of CD8+ T cells in alopecia areata. Treatment indicated: oral pan-JAK inhibitor, 5-10 mg twice daily. As the sequencing template, cDNA was produced by extracting RNA and reverse transcribing it. Clones were read by immunoSEQ multiplex PCR, and TCRdb kept only the in-frame ones, dropping some. Of 180,000 or so clones listed, 45% to 60% are singletons. This material consisted of CD8+ T cells sorted from blood, taken at roughly week 52, from a patient treated with tofacitinib. The receptor set was obtained from a human donor with alopecia areata.

This chain uses TRBV7-2 with TRBJ2-5; D not resolved. The V gene's germline CDR1 is SGHTA and CDR2 FQGNSA. The CDR3 loop spans 14 amino acids. V gave up 1 base and J gave up 1 base, with 7 bases separating them. CDR3 in amino acids: CASSLDVVQETQYF. The CDR3, as DNA: TGTGCCAGCAGCTTAGATGTGGTCCAAGAGACCCAGTACTTC.

CDR3 bases: TGTGCCAGCAGCGTAGCGGGGGCTAGCAGAAACATTCAGTACTTC. Translating gives CASSVAGASRNIQYF. The chain is built from TRBV9 and TRBJ2-4; perhaps D is TRBD1 or TRBD2 (6 bases each). CDR3 length: 15 residues. Germline lookup yields CDR1 SGDLS and CDR2 YYNGEE. V was clipped by 0 bases and J by 6 bases, with 13 bases between them.

J is TRBJ2-5 and V is TRBV7-3; 13 positions agree with TRBD2. CDR1 is SGHTA, CDR2 FQGTGA, per germline. The CDR3 has 16 residues. The J segment lost 3 bases and the V segment lost 8 bases, leaving 9 bases of the junction unmatched. The CDR3 sequence: CASWGLAGRFKETQYF. In DNA, the CDR3 is TGTGCCAGCTGGGGACTAGCGGGGCGTTTTAAAGAGACCCAGTACTTC.

The J gene is TRBJ1-5, the V gene TRBV19; D is unclear. V shed 5 bases and J shed 5 bases, with 7 bases lying between them. The CDR3 extends over 12 amino acids. In germline, CDR1 is LNHDA, CDR2 SQIVND (reference sequence). The CDR3 is CASSLGYQPQHF. The CDR3 DNA sequence: TGTGCCAGTAGTTTGGGTTATCAGCCCCAGCATTTT.

The V gene is TRBV10-3, the J gene TRBJ2-2; D is unclear. V lost 1 base and J lost 3, with 6 bases in between. CDR3 length equals 14 residues. Germline V gives CDR1 ENHRY, CDR2 SYGVKD. CDR3 region: CAISELKYTGELFF. The CDR3 DNA follows: TGTGCCATCAGTGAGTTGAAGTACACCGGGGAGCTGTTTTTT.

A few counts support this clone. Additional DNA sequences in this sample encode the identical CDR3. CDR3 sequence reads: CASSPERADTQYF. The CDR3 coding sequence is TGCGCCAGCAGCCCGGAGAGGGCAGATACGCAGTATTTT. The chain has TRBV5-1 and TRBJ2-3; TRBD2 might be the D (5 bases). Trimming took 4 bases from V and 4 from J, leaving 10 bases between them. This CDR3 spans 13 amino acids. Germline V gene sequence: CDR1 SGHRS, CDR2 YFSETQ.

V and J are TRBV6-6 and TRBJ2-5; TRBD2 agrees at 10 bases. V shed 8 bases and J 4 bases; nucleotides not matched to a gene: 7. The CDR3 consists of 14 residues. Germline V CDR1 and CDR2: MNHNY, SVGAGI (reference sequence). The CDR3 here is CASGALAGVETQYF. In nucleotides, the CDR3 is TGTGCCAGCGGGGCGCTAGCGGGGGTAGAGACCCAGTACTTC.

This clone was detected only a few times. The chain has TRBV23-1 and TRBJ2-5, with 14 positions matching TRBD2. TRBV23-1 is flagged as an ORF with uncertain function. The V segment lost 2 bases and the J segment 3 bases; nucleotides outside the gene matches: 17. The CDR3 length is 21 residues. As DNA, the CDR3 is TGCGCCAGCAGTCAAGCAAGAGTAGCCGGCCGGGGACTAGCGGGGGAAGAGACCCAGTACTTC. It specifies CASSQARVAGRGLAGEETQYF.

The rearrangement joins TRBV11-2 to TRBJ2-3; 7 bases match TRBD2. This CDR3 contains 13 residues. V gave up 4 bases and J gave up 5 bases; unmatched junction bases: 3. Germline V gives CDR1 SGHAT, CDR2 FQNNGV. The CDR3 nucleotides read TGTGCCAGCAGCTGGGGGGAGGGAGATACGCAGTATTTT. Its protein is CASSWGEGDTQYF.

This clone has only a few counts. The V call is TRBV7-2, the J call TRBJ2-2, with D tentatively TRBD1 or TRBD2 (5 bases each). The CDR3 spans 16 residues. V lost 2 bases and J lost 5, with 15 bases in between. CDR1 and CDR2 from the germline V gene are SGHTA and FQGNSA. CDR3 DNA: TGTGCCAGCAGCTTACGGGACCCCCGAACTACCGGGGAGCTGTTTTTT. Its protein product is CASSLRDPRTTGELFF.